Listed below are T cell receptor beta chains from one sample, sequenced in a study of cytomegalovirus exposure and HLA in healthy donors. Generated by immunoSEQ multiplex PCR, the TCRdb table keeps only in-frame clones and is missing some. The profile shows about 150,000 clones, 74% of them singletons. The sequenced sample was PBMCs. Receptors were obtained from a man younger than 45 in good health and CMV-seronegative. The CDR3 runs from the conserved cysteine through the conserved F or W.

j_call v_call cdr3_aa
TRBJ2-3 TRBV5-5 CASSLGTSDTQYF
TRBJ1-3 TRBV7-6 CASSDLQGNSGNTIYF
TRBJ1-1 TRBV27 CASSSTGVGTEAFF
TRBJ2-5 TRBV7-3 CASSLTSGEIETQYF
TRBJ1-2 TRBV13 CASSASRNGYTF
TRBJ2-2 TRBV7-9 CASSSDGSGSGELFF
TRBJ2-2 TRBV10-3 CAIANTGGPGELFF
TRBJ1-6 TRBV19 CASSRTGSGNSPLHF
TRBJ1-1 TRBV10-1 CASSDRGTEAFF
TRBJ2-1 TRBV7-9 CASSSVNAYNEQFF
TRBJ2-7 TRBV28 CASQWDTTYEQYF
TRBJ1-1 TRBV7-2 CASSLGGDRDFENTEAFF
TRBJ1-1 TRBV19 CASSVTSGLYEAFF
TRBJ1-6 TRBV19 CASSGTGASPLHF
TRBJ1-1 TRBV19 CASTQGTEAFF
TRBJ2-1 TRBV5-4 CASSLASTEQFF
TRBJ1-1 TRBV5-6 CASKGTGINTEAFF
TRBJ2-7 TRBV10-3 CAISGDKYHEQYF
TRBJ2-1 TRBV28 CASSLGSGGINEQFF
TRBJ2-1 TRBV6-6 CASSPQRGAFYNEQFF
TRBJ2-7 TRBV28 CASIGRAYEQYF
TRBJ2-3 TRBV7-6 CASSSITGDTQYF
TRBJ2-1 TRBV5-4 CATQLPGQPGLAYNEQFF
TRBJ1-1 TRBV11-2 CASSLVRGAEAFF
TRBJ2-7 TRBV30 CAWRSPGQGYYEQYF
TRBJ2-1 TRBV11-3 CASALRQGGVGNEQFF
TRBJ2-3 TRBV7-2 CASSLDSSSTDTQYF
TRBJ1-6 TRBV30 CAWSAGSLPLNF
TRBJ1-5 TRBV5-1 CASSSDSSQPQHF
TRBJ1-5 TRBV9 CASSAQGISNQPQHF
TRBJ2-1 TRBV2 CASSVSAGGGGEQFF
TRBJ1-6 TRBV4-3 CASSQRSESPLHF